This T cell receptor (beta chain) stems from a study of CD4 and CD8 cells across lung adenocarcinoma regions. Donors had localized lung adenocarcinoma, a non-small cell lung cancer. Germline CDR1 reads MNHNS; CDR2 reads SASEGT. V was clipped by 5 bases and J by 4 bases; unmatched bases: 9. The CDR3 covers 15 residues. This clonotype was observed a few times. TCRdb fed the PCR reads into MiXCR, producing one record per CDR3 protein. The sample includes around 11,000 distinct CDR3 sequences, approximately 55% of them seen just once. This TCR derives from a male donor with lung adenocarcinoma. The CD4 and CD8 labels of this study may be unreliable. Sequencing was performed on CD4+ T cells from the center of a lung tumor. This chain joins TRBV6-1 and TRBJ2-7; 9 bases are a match to TRBD2. CDR3 coding DNA: TGTGCCAGCAGTCCCTATCTAGCGGGACAATACGAGCAGTACTTC. It is translated as CASSPYLAGQYEQYF.